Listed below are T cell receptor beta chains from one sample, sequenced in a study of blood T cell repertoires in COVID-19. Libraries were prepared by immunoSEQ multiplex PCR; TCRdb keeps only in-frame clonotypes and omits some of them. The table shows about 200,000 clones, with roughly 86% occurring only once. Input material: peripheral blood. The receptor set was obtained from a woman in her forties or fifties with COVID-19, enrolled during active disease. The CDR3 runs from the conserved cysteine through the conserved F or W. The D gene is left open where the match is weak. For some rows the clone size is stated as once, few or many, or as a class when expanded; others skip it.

CASSLGGTGDQTGELFF,TGTGCCAGCAGCTTAGGGGGGACAGGGGATCAGACCGGGGAGCTGTTTTTT,TRBJ2-2,.,TRBD1,TRBV5-4
CASSRQDQSYTF,TGTGCCAGCAGCCGACAGGATCAAAGCTACACCTTC,TRBJ1-2,.,.,TRBV11-3
CASSRLAGAQDTDTQYF,TGTGCCAGTAGTAGACTAGCGGGGGCTCAAGACACAGATACGCAGTATTTT,TRBJ2-3,.,TRBD2,TRBV19
CASSLVGLGGFTEAFF,TGTGCCAGCAGCTTAGTCGGCCTTGGGGGGTTCACTGAAGCTTTCTTT,TRBJ1-1,.,.,TRBV7-2
CASSTQLDRDTEAFF,TGTGCCAGTAGTACCCAACTCGACAGGGACACTGAAGCTTTCTTT,TRBJ1-1,.,TRBD1,TRBV19
CASSPALLAGANEQYF,TGTGCCAGCAGCCCCGCTTTGTTAGCGGGGGCGAACGAGCAGTACTTC,TRBJ2-7,once,TRBD2,TRBV11-3
CSARSTSGGALSTDTQYF,TGCAGCGCTCGGTCGACTAGCGGGGGGGCCCTAAGCACAGATACGCAGTATTTT,TRBJ2-3,.,TRBD2,TRBV29-1
CASSYSSADTQYF,TGTGCCAGCAGTTACTCTTCCGCAGATACGCAGTATTTT,TRBJ2-3,.,.,TRBV6-5
CASSSRGGRDNEQFF,TGTGCCAGCAGCTCTCGCGGGGGCAGGGACAATGAGCAGTTCTTC,TRBJ2-1,.,.,TRBV25-1
CASSLGTGYEQYF,TGTGCCAGCAGCTTAGGCACAGGCTACGAGCAGTACTTC,TRBJ2-7,.,.,TRBV11-2
CASSSDRSNYGYTF,TGCGCCAGCAGTTCTGACAGGTCTAACTATGGCTACACCTTC,TRBJ1-2,.,.,TRBV10-1
CASSHVSSAQYF,TGTGCCAGCAGCCACGTTTCCTCAGCGCAGTATTTT,TRBJ2-3,once,.,TRBV7-8
CASSVDRTGSVGTAFF,TGTGCCAGCAGCGTAGATCGGACAGGGTCGGTAGGTACAGCTTTCTTT,TRBJ1-1,.,TRBD1,TRBV9
CASSQDHRQGNTEAFF,TGTGCCAGCAGCCAAGATCACCGACAGGGGAACACTGAAGCTTTCTTT,TRBJ1-1,.,TRBD1,TRBV4-2
CASSLRGANYNEQFF,TGTGCCAGCAGCTTGCGGGGGGCGAACTACAATGAGCAGTTCTTC,TRBJ2-1,.,TRBD2,TRBV7-2
CASSLLGSTTLSYEQYF,TGTGCCAGCAGTCTCCTCGGGAGTACGACTCTCTCCTACGAGCAGTACTTC,TRBJ2-7,few,.,TRBV28
CASSPGTSISYNEQFF,TGTGCCAGCAGCCCTGGGACTTCCATTTCCTACAATGAGCAGTTCTTC,TRBJ2-1,.,.,TRBV13
CASSSFRNLNTGELFF,TGTGCCAGCAGCTCTTTCAGAAACCTGAACACCGGGGAGCTGTTTTTT,TRBJ2-2,.,.,TRBV7-9
CLAGANQETQYF,TGCCTAGCGGGGGCCAACCAAGAGACCCAGTACTTC,TRBJ2-5,.,TRBD2,TRBV10-1
CAWSPGGKAYGYTF,TGTGCCTGGAGCCCCGGGGGGAAGGCCTATGGCTACACCTTC,TRBJ1-2,.,.,TRBV30
CASTIGGFTEAFF,TGTGCCAGCACCATAGGGGGATTCACTGAAGCTTTCTTT,TRBJ1-1,.,.,TRBV2
CASSILPGSYEQYF,TGTGCCAGTAGTATTCTACCGGGATCCTACGAGCAGTACTTC,TRBJ2-7,.,.,TRBV19
CASRGRAWNEQFF,TGCGCCAGCAGGGGCAGGGCCTGGAATGAGCAGTTCTTC,TRBJ2-1,.,.,TRBV5-1
CASSLDSYNEQFF,TGCGCCAGCAGCTTGGACAGCTACAATGAGCAGTTCTTC,TRBJ2-1,.,.,TRBV5-1
CASSPEQGITEAFF,TGTGCCAGCTCCCCGGAACAGGGGATCACTGAAGCTTTCTTT,TRBJ1-1,few,TRBD1,TRBV6-5
CASSTPGDNSYEQYF,TGTGCCAGCAGCACCCCGGGGGATAACTCCTACGAGCAGTACTTC,TRBJ2-7,.,.,TRBV11-2
CSVEVADSNTGELFF,TGCAGCGTTGAAGTAGCGGATTCGAACACCGGGGAGCTGTTTTTT,TRBJ2-2,.,.,TRBV29-1
CASRTAGNTIYF,TGTGCCAGTCGGACTGCTGGAAACACCATATATTTT,TRBJ1-3,.,.,TRBV19
CASTQTGNYGYTF,TGTGCCAGCACCCAGACAGGGAACTATGGCTACACCTTC,TRBJ1-2,.,TRBD1,TRBV7-9
CASSILRQGKAFF,TGTGCCAGTAGTATACTTCGACAGGGGAAAGCTTTCTTT,TRBJ1-1,.,TRBD1,TRBV19
CATSWDRVRNEQFF,TGTGCCACCAGCTGGGACAGGGTACGGAATGAGCAGTTCTTC,TRBJ2-1,.,TRBD1,TRBV15
CASSFWGGNTEAFF,TGTGCCAGCAGCTTCTGGGGAGGGAACACTGAAGCTTTCTTT,TRBJ1-1,once,.,TRBV5-4
CASSPRDRVADTQYF,TGTGCCAGCAGCCCTCGGGACAGGGTTGCAGATACGCAGTATTTT,TRBJ2-3,.,TRBD1,TRBV11-3
CAISESAGKNGYTF,TGTGCCATCAGTGAGTCGGCGGGAAAGAATGGCTACACCTTC,TRBJ1-2,.,.,TRBV10-3
CAWSGTGKPQHF,TGTGCCTGGAGTGGGACAGGGAAGCCCCAGCATTTT,TRBJ1-5,.,TRBD1,TRBV30
CASSDRDTEPNYGYTF,TGTGCCAGCAGCGACCGGGACACCGAACCCAACTATGGCTACACCTTC,TRBJ1-2,.,.,TRBV5-5
CAWRLNAGNTIYF,TGTGCCTGGCGGTTAAACGCTGGAAACACCATATATTTT,TRBJ1-3,.,.,TRBV30
CASRAGGAESEAFF,TGTGCCAGCAGGGCAGGGGGCGCAGAGAGTGAAGCTTTCTTT,TRBJ1-1,.,TRBD1,TRBV28
CASSQGYTDTQYF,TGTGCCAGCAGCCAAGGCTACACAGATACGCAGTATTTT,TRBJ2-3,.,.,TRBV3-1/TRBV3-2
CASSLAPNRGAYEQYF,TGTGCCAGCAGCTTGGCCCCAAACAGGGGCGCCTACGAGCAGTACTTC,TRBJ2-7,.,TRBD1,TRBV5-4
CSASPVAVGVGSFEAFF,TGCAGTGCTAGTCCCGTGGCGGTCGGAGTGGGTAGCTTTGAAGCTTTCTTT,TRBJ1-1,few,.,TRBV20-1
CATSDLLPLGQSNYGYTF,TGTGCCACCAGTGATTTGCTCCCCTTAGGACAATCAAACTATGGCTACACCTTC,TRBJ1-2,.,.,TRBV24-1
CASKYDREGYGYTF,TGTGCCAGCAAATATGACAGGGAAGGGTATGGCTACACCTTC,TRBJ1-2,.,TRBD1,TRBV27
CASSRGREREKLFF,TGTGCCAGCTCGAGGGGGAGGGAAAGGGAAAAACTGTTTTTT,TRBJ1-4,.,.,TRBV27
CASSLMGGKGYGYTF,TGTGCCAGCAGCTTAATGGGGGGTAAGGGCTATGGCTACACCTTC,TRBJ1-2,.,.,TRBV7-3
CSVANARNQPQHF,TGCAGCGTTGCGAACGCGCGCAATCAGCCCCAGCATTTT,TRBJ1-5,.,.,TRBV29-1
CASSLDWVGEQFF,TGCGCCAGCAGCTTAGACTGGGTGGGTGAGCAGTTCTTC,TRBJ2-1,.,.,TRBV5-1
CASATSWTGFTEAFF,TGTGCCAGCGCCACCTCCTGGACAGGGTTTACTGAAGCTTTCTTT,TRBJ1-1,.,TRBD1,TRBV28
CASSSPGQGGETQYF,TGTGCCAGCAGTAGTCCGGGACAGGGAGGAGAGACCCAGTACTTC,TRBJ2-5,.,TRBD1,TRBV5-4
CASTGSTNYGYTF,TGTGCCAGCACAGGATCGACGAACTATGGCTACACCTTC,TRBJ1-2,.,.,TRBV28
CASSGTGLSSGNTIYF,TGTGCCAGCAGTGGGACAGGGCTAAGCTCTGGAAACACCATATATTTT,TRBJ1-3,.,TRBD1,TRBV6-1
CASSTYRTGQETQYF,TGTGCCAGCAGTACCTACCGGACAGGGCAAGAGACCCAGTACTTC,TRBJ2-5,many,TRBD1,TRBV6-2/TRBV6-3